Listed below are T cell receptor beta chains from one sample, sequenced in a study of T cell responses to AZD1222 COVID-19 vaccine. Produced via immunoSEQ multiplex PCR; TCRdb's table is partial and in-frame only. Among approximately 170,000 clones listed, more than 80% were seen once. The input for sequencing was peripheral blood, taken on day 0 of AZD1222 vaccination. The receptors come from an adult in good health. Both conserved end residues are part of each CDR3. Fields, in order: J gene, V gene, CDR3 protein.

TRBJ1-2 | TRBV3-1/TRBV3-2 | CASSSGYGYTF
TRBJ2-7 | TRBV7-9 | CASSLGGATYEQYF
TRBJ2-3 | TRBV9 | CASSVDGDKDTQYF
TRBJ2-1 | TRBV12-5 | CASGLRTQSSYNEQFF
TRBJ1-2 | TRBV19 | CASSIPGYYGYTF
TRBJ2-1 | TRBV5-1 | CASNSYNEQFF
TRBJ2-5 | TRBV11-2 | CASRPPWRGETQYF
TRBJ1-5 | TRBV27 | CASSLTSGDQPQHF
TRBJ2-7 | TRBV7-6 | CASSNGLTAYEQYF
TRBJ2-3 | TRBV5-4 | CASSLVNLARPDTQYF
TRBJ2-3 | TRBV19 | CASSRGLAVADTQYF
TRBJ1-5 | TRBV11-2 | CASSLESGGGANQPQHF
TRBJ1-2 | TRBV6-5 | CASRPGQRNYGYTF
TRBJ1-2 | TRBV6-1 | CASSDRGPNYGYTF
TRBJ2-1 | TRBV5-1 | CASSFYFGQGKNNEQFF
TRBJ2-7 | TRBV18 | CASSPQGANEQYF
TRBJ2-5 | TRBV28 | CASSLPGGTQYF
TRBJ1-1 | TRBV4-1 | CASSPKRQGGTEAFF
TRBJ1-5 | TRBV3-1/TRBV3-2 | CASSDRRISNQPQHF
TRBJ1-1 | TRBV9 | CASSAILNTEAFF
TRBJ2-7 | TRBV30 | CAWTRALKVGEQYF
TRBJ2-2 | TRBV29-1 | CSVVRAGELFF
TRBJ2-7 | TRBV11-2 | CASSRSMGGSSSYEQYF
TRBJ1-1 | TRBV5-6 | CASSLTPGGTEAFF
TRBJ2-2 | TRBV4-1 | CASSLSGRGNTGELFF
TRBJ1-5 | TRBV18 | CASSNSGTGFNQPQHF
TRBJ1-3 | TRBV7-2 | CASSLGAVGNTIYF
TRBJ1-3 | TRBV6-1 | CASSERISGNTIYF
TRBJ2-7 | TRBV5-4 | CASSGEPGPHRNQYF
TRBJ2-7 | TRBV10-1 | CASSDAGEQYF
TRBJ2-7 | TRBV6-5 | CASSNGFATEQYF
TRBJ2-7 | TRBV19 | CASSPAREGAYEQYF
TRBJ1-5 | TRBV25-1 | CASSETGSSNQPQHF
TRBJ2-2 | TRBV2 | CASSQVWGRLTNTGELFF
TRBJ2-7 | TRBV19 | CASSTTGPYEQYF
TRBJ1-2 | TRBV12-3/TRBV12-4 | CASSQDSYGYTF
TRBJ2-5 | TRBV12-3/TRBV12-4 | CASSFGSSETQYF
TRBJ2-1 | TRBV11-2 | CASSLAGPMFNEQFF
TRBJ1-1 | TRBV3-1/TRBV3-2 | CASSYLGEAFF
TRBJ2-7 | TRBV15 | CATSRGPQTTSYEQYF
TRBJ2-6 | TRBV5-1 | CASSLSPGNSGANVLTF
TRBJ2-7 | TRBV5-5 | CASSLQDKPYEQYF
TRBJ1-1 | TRBV2 | CASSEAGPGQGAIGTEAFF
TRBJ1-4 | TRBV7-2 | CASSSEGGRNEKLFF
TRBJ1-2 | TRBV29-1 | CSVVTGGASFGYTF
TRBJ2-1 | TRBV11-3 | CASSGGASGNSSYNEQFF